This T cell receptor (beta chain) was documented in a study of neurological immune-mediated disorders. This clonotype was seen many times. TCRdb processed the 5' RACE reads anew with MiXCR; each CDR3 protein has one entry. The table records about 120,000 distinct CDR3 sequences, roughly 3.2% of them present only once. Germline lookup yields CDR1 DFQATT and CDR2 SNEGSKA (reference sequence). This CDR3 has 13 residues. V lost 0 bases, J lost 4 bases, and 7 bases lay in between. V gene TRBV20-1 combines with J gene TRBJ1-3; D unresolved. Sequencing input: PBMCs. This TCR was recovered from a woman in her 30s with multiple sclerosis. The DNA for the CDR3 is TGCAGTGCTAGAGATCTTTCAGGAAACACCATATATTTT. It yields the protein CSARDLSGNTIYF.